This is a list of T cell receptor beta chains from one sample in a study of blood T cell repertoires in COVID-19. The table came from immunoSEQ multiplex PCR; TCRdb's copy has only in-frame clones and leaves some out. This sample carries about 170,000 clones, roughly 87% of them seen once, and the ten largest clones take around 8%. Sequencing was done on a sample of peripheral blood. These receptors all stem from a woman in her sixties or seventies with acute or convalescent COVID-19. The CDR3 runs from the conserved cysteine through the conserved F or W. The D gene is left open where the match is weak. Clone size is given for some rows only: seen once, a few or many times, or a class if the clone is expanded.

TRBD1,-,TRBV30,TRBJ2-5,CALGQGGEETQYF,TGTGCCTTGGGACAGGGCGGGGAAGAGACCCAGTACTTC
TRBD2,once,TRBV19,TRBJ2-3,CASSIVRGSGSDTQYF,TGTGCCAGTAGTATAGTCCGCGGGAGTGGTTCAGATACGCAGTATTTT
-,few,TRBV6-6,TRBJ1-5,CASSYDRNSNQPQHF,TGTGCCAGCAGTTACGACAGGAATAGCAATCAGCCCCAGCATTTT
-,-,TRBV6-1,TRBJ2-5,CASSDMAGPQETQYF,TGTGCCAGCAGTGATATGGCAGGGCCGCAAGAGACCCAGTACTTC
-,-,TRBV3-1/TRBV3-2,TRBJ2-1,CASSHGTLVSEQFF,TGTGCCAGCAGCCATGGGACATTGGTTAGTGAGCAGTTCTTC
TRBD2,-,TRBV28,TRBJ2-3,CASSPSLAGGDTQYF,TGTGCCAGCAGTCCCTCCTTGGCGGGGGGGGATACGCAGTATTTT
TRBD1,-,TRBV7-6,TRBJ2-1,CASSPTGTGGLALYNEQFF,TGTGCCAGCAGCCCAACCGGGACAGGGGGCTTGGCTCTCTACAATGAGCAGTTCTTC
-,few,TRBV18,TRBJ2-1,CASSLVASYNEQFF,TGTGCCAGCTCACTCGTTGCGTCCTACAATGAGCAGTTCTTC
TRBD1,-,TRBV7-9,TRBJ1-2,CASSQRLVGGERGYTF,TGTGCCAGCAGCCAGCGCCTAGTAGGGGGCGAGAGAGGCTACACCTTC
-,few,TRBV12-3/TRBV12-4,TRBJ2-3,CASSPLGGDTQYF,TGTGCCAGCAGCCCCCTCGGGGGAGATACGCAGTATTTT
-,-,TRBV24-1,TRBJ2-3,CATSARGTDTQYF,TGTGCCACCAGTGCCAGGGGCACAGATACGCAGTATTTT
-,-,TRBV13,TRBJ2-5,CASSSRDQETQYF,TGTGCCAGCAGCTCCCGGGACCAAGAGACCCAGTACTTC
TRBD1,-,TRBV7-8,TRBJ1-1,CASRKQGMNTEAFF,TGTGCCAGCAGAAAACAGGGGATGAACACTGAAGCTTTCTTT
-,-,TRBV28,TRBJ1-1,CASSRRDIEAFF,TGTGCCAGCAGTCGCCGGGACATTGAAGCTTTCTTT
TRBD2,-,TRBV28,TRBJ2-4,CASSLSAGGFNIQYF,TGTGCCAGCAGTTTATCGGCGGGAGGGTTTAACATTCAGTACTTC
-,once,TRBV18,TRBJ1-1,CASSPRVNTEAFF,TGTGCCAGCTCACCGCGGGTGAACACTGAAGCTTTCTTT
-,-,TRBV4-3,TRBJ1-1,CASSQVANTEAFF,TGCGCCAGCAGCCAAGTGGCGAACACTGAAGCTTTCTTT
-,-,TRBV28,TRBJ1-3,CASSRTQSSGNTIYF,TGTGCCAGCAGTCGGACTCAGAGCTCTGGAAACACCATATATTTT
-,-,TRBV6-5,TRBJ1-6,CASSTGNYNSPLHF,TGTGCCAGCAGTACAGGGAATTATAATTCACCCCTCCACTTT
-,-,TRBV5-1,TRBJ1-2,CASSLEAGGSYGYTF,TGCGCCAGCAGCTTGGAGGCAGGTGGATCCTATGGCTACACCTTC
TRBD1,-,TRBV2,TRBJ1-2,CASSFDRVGRYTF,TGTGCCAGCAGTTTTGACAGGGTCGGTCGCTACACCTTC
TRBD1,once,TRBV24-1,TRBJ2-1,CATSDSDRDSYNEQFF,TGTGCCACCAGTGATTCGGACAGGGACTCCTACAATGAGCAGTTCTTC
-,-,TRBV19,TRBJ2-5,CASSTQALRGETQYF,TGTGCCAGTAGTACTCAAGCCCTGAGGGGGGAGACCCAGTACTTC
-,-,TRBV5-1,TRBJ2-2,CASSFDGDTGELFF,TGCGCCAGCAGCTTCGACGGAGACACCGGGGAGCTGTTTTTT
-,-,TRBV7-9,TRBJ2-1,CASSLDSRDGNEQFF,TGTGCCAGCAGCTTAGATTCGCGGGATGGGAATGAGCAGTTCTTC
-,-,TRBV6-2/TRBV6-3,TRBJ1-1,CASSYEIDTEAFF,TGTGCCAGCAGTTACGAGATTGACACTGAAGCTTTCTTT
TRBD1,-,TRBV28,TRBJ1-6,CASRETGAVNSPLHF,TGTGCCAGCAGGGAGACAGGGGCTGTCAATTCACCCCTCCACTTT
-,-,TRBV5-3,TRBJ2-3,CARNPLGGRRTDTQYF,TGTGCCAGAAATCCTCTCGGGGGGCGCCGCACAGATACGCAGTATTTT
TRBD2,-,TRBV11-2,TRBJ2-3,CASSLRLATSTDTQYF,TGTGCCAGCAGCCTGCGACTAGCCACTAGCACAGATACGCAGTATTTT
-,-,TRBV7-9,TRBJ1-1,CASSLATVINTEAFF,TGTGCCAGCAGCTTAGCGACAGTGATTAACACTGAAGCTTTCTTT
-,-,TRBV11-2,TRBJ2-1,CASSDVRDRGSGGAHGQFF,TGTGCCAGCAGCGACGTCCGGGACAGGGGTAGCGGGGGGGCCCATGGGCAGTTCTTC
-,-,TRBV6-5,TRBJ2-7,CASSYHTGQTYEQYF,TGTGCCAGCAGCTACCATACTGGACAAACCTACGAGCAGTACTTC
TRBD2,-,TRBV28,TRBJ2-1,CASSLGAGGLNEQFF,TGTGCCAGCAGTTTAGGAGCGGGAGGCCTCAATGAGCAGTTCTTC
TRBD1,-,TRBV10-3,TRBJ1-5,CAISPGQADQPQHF,TGTGCCATCAGTCCGGGACAGGCGGATCAGCCCCAGCATTTT
TRBD1,few,TRBV29-1,TRBJ2-7,CSVGPGQGYEQYF,TGCAGCGTCGGTCCGGGACAGGGGTACGAGCAGTACTTC
TRBD1,-,TRBV6-2/TRBV6-3,TRBJ1-2,CASSNVGQVGGGYTF,TGTGCCAGCAGTAACGTCGGACAGGTTGGCGGTGGCTACACCTTC
TRBD1,-,TRBV28,TRBJ1-4,CASSLRTGPATNEKLFF,TGTGCCAGCAGTTTACGGACAGGGCCTGCAACTAATGAAAAACTGTTTTTT
TRBD2,-,TRBV2,TRBJ2-5,CASRGRGGAVGETQYF,TGTGCCAGCAGGGGGCGCGGGGGGGCGGTCGGTGAGACCCAGTACTTC
-,-,TRBV3-1/TRBV3-2,TRBJ1-1,CASSQASGNTEAFF,TGTGCCAGCAGCCAAGCGTCGGGGAACACTGAAGCTTTCTTT
TRBD2,once,TRBV7-9,TRBJ2-1,CASSFTSGHEQFF,TGTGCCAGCAGCTTCACTAGCGGTCATGAGCAGTTCTTC
-,-,TRBV3-1/TRBV3-2,TRBJ2-5,CASSLYLGATQYF,TGTGCCAGCAGCCTCTACCTGGGAGCTACCCAGTACTTC
TRBD2,few,TRBV7-2,TRBJ2-7,CASSLARGGPYEQYF,TGTGCCAGCAGCTTAGCGCGGGGGGGGCCCTACGAGCAGTACTTC
-,once,TRBV7-8,TRBJ1-3,CASSLALGGAAGNTIYF,TGTGCCAGCAGCTTAGCTCTCGGGGGGGCGGCGGGAAACACCATATATTTT
-,-,TRBV28,TRBJ1-5,CASTEGVAGGQPQHF,TGTGCCAGCACCGAGGGGGTTGCCGGGGGGCAGCCCCAGCATTTT
TRBD2,-,TRBV5-4,TRBJ2-1,CASSSLGLAGAYNEQFF,TGTGCCAGCAGCTCTCTAGGACTAGCGGGGGCCTACAATGAGCAGTTCTTC
-,-,TRBV4-3,TRBJ1-2,CASSQDIGVEGYTF,TGCGCCAGCAGCCAAGATATAGGGGTGGAGGGCTACACCTTC
-,-,TRBV19,TRBJ2-3,CASSRQQGTDTQYF,TGTGCCAGTAGTAGACAACAGGGCACAGATACGCAGTATTTT
-,-,TRBV12-3/TRBV12-4,TRBJ2-4,CASPPEFHIQYF,TGTGCCAGCCCTCCTGAGTTCCACATTCAGTACTTC
-,-,TRBV5-6,TRBJ1-2,CASSQDNRYGYTF,TGTGCCAGCAGCCAGGACAATAGATATGGCTACACCTTC
TRBD1,-,TRBV6-4,TRBJ1-3,CASSDPYRGRRNTIYF,TGTGCCAGCAGTGACCCTTACAGGGGTCGAAGAAACACCATATATTTT
-,-,TRBV10-3,TRBJ2-3,CAIRSTGGGDTQYF,TGTGCCATCAGGTCCACAGGGGGAGGGGATACGCAGTATTTT